These 18 T cell receptor beta chains came from one sample sequenced in a study of T cell responses to AZD1222 COVID-19 vaccine. Libraries were prepared by immunoSEQ multiplex PCR; TCRdb keeps only in-frame clonotypes and omits some of them. The sample contains 90,000 to 150,000 clones, roughly 87% of which appear only once. The sample here was peripheral blood, taken on day 0 of AZD1222 vaccination. The receptors derive from an adult in good health.

Only a few counts were recorded for this clone. Other DNA sequences in the same sample also yield this CDR3. The chain joins TRBV5-1 to TRBJ1-1; D not certain. Trimming stripped 2 bases from V and 11 bases from J, with 16 bases between. Per the germline V gene, CDR1 is SGHRS and CDR2 is YFSETQ. The CDR3 has 13 residues. The CDR3 is CASSLPENLQAFF. CDR3 bases: TGCGCCAGCAGCTTACCCGAAAACCTGCAGGCTTTCTTT.

CDR3 amino acids: CASSVSTRGQGPSNYGYTF. For the CDR3, the DNA is TGTGCCAGCAGCGTATCTACCCGCGGACAGGGCCCTAGTAACTATGGCTACACCTTC. V usage is TRBV9 and J usage is TRBJ1-2; 8 positions agree with TRBD1. The V and J ends lost 1 base and 1 base, in that order; junction bases with no gene match: 15. The CDR3 runs to 19 residues. In germline, CDR1 is SGDLS, CDR2 YYNGEE.

This chain uses TRBV19 with TRBJ2-7; the D gene is possibly TRBD1 (6 bases). CDR1 LNHDA and CDR2 SQIVND come from the germline V gene (reference sequence). V was cut by 7 bases and J by 1 base, with 11 bases left in between. The CDR3 has 13 residues. CDR3 nucleotide sequence: TGTGCCAGTAAGGGACAAGCATCCTACGAGCAGTACTTC. It encodes CASKGQASYEQYF.

The chain recombines TRBV9 with TRBJ1-6; D unclear. Deletions cut 4 bases from V and 6 bases from J, with 11 bases between. The germline CDR1 and CDR2 sequences are SGDLS and YYNGEE. CDR3 length: 14 amino acids. The CDR3 coding sequence is TGTGCCAGCAGCCCTCAATCAACTAATTCACCCCTCCACTTT. Its translation: CASSPQSTNSPLHF.

This clone has more than one count but fewer than ten. The chain is built from TRBV6-2 or TRBV6-3 and TRBJ1-1; D is unclear. The germline gives CDR1 MNHEY, CDR2 SVGEGT. The CDR3 totals 14 residues. The V gene lost 0 bases and the J gene lost 4 bases, with 9 bases spanning the gap. The CDR3 sequence is CASSYSRNGTEAFF. Written as DNA, the CDR3 is TGTGCCAGCAGTTACTCGAGGAATGGCACTGAAGCTTTCTTT.

This chain links TRBV5-6 with TRBJ2-7; 8 bases line up with TRBD1. This CDR3 comprises 14 residues. Trimming at V came to 9 bases and at J to 7 bases, leaving 15 bases not matched to a gene. Germline CDR1 reads SGHDT; CDR2 reads YYEEEE. CDR3 residues: CATARRQGALEQYF. Written as DNA, the CDR3 is TGTGCCACTGCCCGACGGCAGGGGGCGTTGGAGCAGTACTTC.

The chain carries TRBV6-5 and TRBJ2-5; TRBD1 agrees at 8 bases. The V gene end was trimmed by 7 bases and the J gene end by 2 bases; junction bases not matched to a gene: 9. The V gene's germline CDR1 is MNHEY and CDR2 SVGAGI. This CDR3 comprises 15 residues. CDR3 loop: CASIGQGNVQETQYF. The CDR3 nucleotides read TGTGCCAGCATCGGACAGGGTAACGTACAAGAGACCCAGTACTTC.

This chain uses TRBV6-1 with TRBJ2-1, with 11 bases identical to TRBD1. Germline loops: CDR1 MNHNS, CDR2 SASEGT. CDR3 length equals 16 residues. The trim removed 2 bases at V and 2 bases at J, leaving 2 bases unmatched. Written as DNA, the CDR3 is TGTGCCAGCAGTGAAAAGGGACAGGGGGCCTACAATGAGCAGTTCTTC. Protein sequence: CASSEKGQGAYNEQFF.

This clone has just a few counts. The DNA is left out, because the CDR3 cannot be placed on it with certainty; the CDR3 is given as TCRdb lists it. The chain uses TRBV2 and TRBJ2-7; the listed D gene, TRBD1, was not tested against the DNA. The CDR3 is 14 residues long, counting both termini. Looked up from germline, CDR1 is SNHLY and CDR2 is FYNNEI. CDR3: CASSILDSSYEQYF.

The chain has TRBV4-2 and TRBJ2-1; 8 positions match TRBD2. CDR1 LGHNA and CDR2 YNFKEQ come from the germline V gene. The CDR3 totals 15 residues. V lost 0 bases and J lost 3; bases outside the gene matches: 1. This CDR3 reads CASSQELAVYNEQFF. The CDR3 coding sequence is TGTGCCAGCAGCCAAGAACTAGCGGTCTACAATGAGCAGTTCTTC.

This chain connects TRBV19 to TRBJ2-1; the match to TRBD2 covers 8 bases. J gave up 0 bases and V 3 bases, and 16 bases lay outside the gene matches. The CDR3 runs 20 residues. Germline CDR1 and CDR2: LNHDA and SQIVND (reference sequence). The CDR3 loop is CASSIEHPTSGQSSYNEQFF. The CDR3 coding sequence is TGTGCCAGTAGTATTGAGCACCCTACTAGCGGCCAGAGCTCCTACAATGAGCAGTTCTTC.

V gene TRBV21-1 combines with J gene TRBJ2-3; TRBD2, as called in the table, went unchecked against the DNA. TRBV21-1 is labeled a pseudogene. This CDR3 is built from 14 residues. CDR3 amino acids: CASSKADSTDTQYF. The CDR3 nucleotides read TGTGCCAGCAGCAAAGCGGACTCCACAGATACGCAGTATTTT.

The rearrangement joins TRBV2 to TRBJ2-2; weak D call: TRBD2 (6 bases). V was pared by 4 bases and J by 6 bases, with 18 bases between. The CDR3 loop spans 16 amino acids. Per the germline V gene, CDR1 is SNHLY and CDR2 is FYNNEI. As DNA, the CDR3 is TGTGCCAGCAGTGTTCAACGGGAGTATCTTCCCGGGGAGCTGTTTTTT. It is translated as CASSVQREYLPGELFF.

The chain couples TRBV25-1 to TRBJ2-6, with D uncertain. CDR1 is MGHDK, CDR2 SYGVNS, per germline. The CDR3 contains 14 residues. The V end was cut by 5 bases, the J end by 3 bases, with 8 bases between. This chain's CDR3 is CASSLPDGANVLTF. In DNA form, the CDR3 reads TGTGCCAGCAGTCTTCCCGATGGGGCCAACGTCCTGACTTTC.

This clone was seen just once. This chain joins TRBV30 and TRBJ2-7; 12 bases are shared with TRBD2. CDR1 GTSNPN and CDR2 SVGIG come from the germline V gene (reference sequence). V trimming: 2 bases; J trimming: 5 bases; junction bases outside the gene matches: 4. This CDR3 has 14 amino acids. The CDR3, as DNA: TGTGCCTGGAGTCCGACTAGCGGGGGCGACGAGCAGTACTTC. Amino acids: CAWSPTSGGDEQYF.

With respect to this clone: This CDR3 is also generated by other DNA sequences in the sample. This chain uses TRBV2 with TRBJ2-7; 7 bases line up with TRBD1. Germline trimming cut 6 bases from V and 3 bases from J; bases unmatched to any gene: 2. The germline V gene encodes CDR1 SNHLY and CDR2 FYNNEI. The CDR3 is 12 residues long. The CDR3 reads CASSRGSYEQYF. The CDR3, as DNA: TGTGCCAGCAGCAGGGGGAGCTACGAGCAGTACTTC.

This clone came up once. The V gene is TRBV15, the J gene TRBJ2-1, with D unresolved. The CDR3 has 15 residues. V was shortened by 1 base and J by 6 bases, with 13 bases between the two germline ends. Germline V gene sequence: CDR1 LNHNV, CDR2 YYDKDF (reference sequence). The CDR3 DNA reads TGTGCCACCAGCAGAGTTCCCCACCGGATCAATGAGCAGTTCTTC. Protein: CATSRVPHRINEQFF.

The chain carries TRBV6-5 and TRBJ1-6; D is possibly TRBD1 (5 bases). Trimming left V 3 bases short and J 9 bases short, with 18 bases between. The CDR3 runs to 16 residues. The V gene's germline CDR1 is MNHEY and CDR2 SVGAGI. CDR3 DNA: TGTGCCAGCAGTTATGTCGGGGCCCCTATGGGTTCACCCCTCCACTTT. Translating gives CASSYVGAPMGSPLHF.